This TCR beta chain was recovered during a study of blood T cells in healthy people across ages. Broader study findings: Per million T cells, TCR beta diversity dropped roughly linearly as age increased.

CDR3 length: 15 residues. V was cut by 6 bases and J by 6 bases, with 20 bases left in between. With a J-beta primer mix and a sample-barcoded 5' primer, a second PCR ran 7 to 11 cycles. In TCRdb, the 5' RACE reads were re-called with MiXCR into one record per CDR3 protein. The sample comprises about 1.8 million distinct CDR3 sequences, about 49% of which are singletons, and more than 2% rests with the top ten. As concerns this clonotype: Its antigen is unidentified.

V and J are TRBV12-3 or TRBV12-4 and TRBJ1-2; D is possibly TRBD1 (6 bases). The source material was blood. The clonotype originates from a woman aged 40-49 years in good health. The CDR3 sequence: CASSVGGGRGNGYTF. In DNA, the CDR3 is TGTGCCAGCAGCGTGGGTGGGGGGCGCGGTAATGGCTACACCTTC.